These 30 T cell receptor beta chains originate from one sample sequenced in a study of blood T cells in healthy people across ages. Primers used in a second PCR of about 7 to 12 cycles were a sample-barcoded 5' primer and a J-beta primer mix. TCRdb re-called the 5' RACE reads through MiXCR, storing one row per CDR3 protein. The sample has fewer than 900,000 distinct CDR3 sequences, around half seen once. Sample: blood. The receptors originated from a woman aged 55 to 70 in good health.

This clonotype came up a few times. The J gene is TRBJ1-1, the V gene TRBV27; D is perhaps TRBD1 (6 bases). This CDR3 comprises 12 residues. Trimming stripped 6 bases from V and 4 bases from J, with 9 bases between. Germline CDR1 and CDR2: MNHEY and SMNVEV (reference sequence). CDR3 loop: CASSRGGTEAFF. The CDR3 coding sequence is TGTGCCAGCAGCAGGGGAGGCACTGAAGCTTTCTTT.

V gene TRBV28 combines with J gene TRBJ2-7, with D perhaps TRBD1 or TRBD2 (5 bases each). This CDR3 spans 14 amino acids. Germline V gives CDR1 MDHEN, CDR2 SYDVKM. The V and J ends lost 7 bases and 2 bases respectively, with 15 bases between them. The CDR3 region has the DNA TGTGCCAGCATTCCACCGGGACGGACCTACGAGCAGTACTTC. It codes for CASIPPGRTYEQYF.

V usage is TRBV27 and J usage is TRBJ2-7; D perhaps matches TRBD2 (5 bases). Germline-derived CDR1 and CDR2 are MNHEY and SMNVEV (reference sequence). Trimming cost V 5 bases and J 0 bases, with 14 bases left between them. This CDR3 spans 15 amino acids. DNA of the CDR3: TGTGCCAGCAGTCCGTCCCCCGGGAACTCCTACGAGCAGTACTTC. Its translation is CASSPSPGNSYEQYF.

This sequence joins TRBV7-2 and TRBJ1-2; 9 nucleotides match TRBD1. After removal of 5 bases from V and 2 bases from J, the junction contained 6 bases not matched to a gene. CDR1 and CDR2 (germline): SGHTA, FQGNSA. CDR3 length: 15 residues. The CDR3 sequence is CASSRGQGSNYGYTF. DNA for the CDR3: TGTGCCAGCAGCCGGGGACAGGGTTCGAACTATGGCTACACCTTC.

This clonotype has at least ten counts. For the CDR3, the DNA is TGCGCCAGCAGCTTGGCCGGTCCGACAGGGGGCTACGAGCAGTACTTC. It translates to CASSLAGPTGGYEQYF. The gene calls are TRBV5-1 and TRBJ2-7, with 9 nucleotides matching TRBD1. V lost 0 bases and J lost 3; bases outside the gene matches: 7. The CDR3 spans 16 residues. Germline loops: CDR1 SGHRS, CDR2 YFSETQ.

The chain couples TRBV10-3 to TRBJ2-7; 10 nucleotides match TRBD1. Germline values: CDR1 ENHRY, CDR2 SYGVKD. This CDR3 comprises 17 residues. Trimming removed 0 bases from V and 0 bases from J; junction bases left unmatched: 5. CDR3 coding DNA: TGTGCCATCAGTGAGTCGGGCCGGGACAGGGGCTCCTACGAGCAGTACTTC. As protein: CAISESGRDRGSYEQYF.

This CDR3 is CSARVPSGNEQFF. CDR3 DNA: TGCAGTGCTAGAGTTCCTAGCGGGAATGAGCAGTTCTTC. The V gene is TRBV20-1, the J gene TRBJ2-1, with TRBD2 matching 8 bases. V gave up 1 base and J gave up 7 bases; unmatched junction bases: 3. The germline gives CDR1 DFQATT, CDR2 SNEGSKA (reference sequence). The CDR3 consists of 13 residues.

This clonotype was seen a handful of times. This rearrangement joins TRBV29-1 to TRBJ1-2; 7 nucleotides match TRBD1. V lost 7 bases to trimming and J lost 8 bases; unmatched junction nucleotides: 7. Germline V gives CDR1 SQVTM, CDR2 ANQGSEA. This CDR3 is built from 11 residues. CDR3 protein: CSGATGRGYTF. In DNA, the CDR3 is TGCAGCGGCGCGACAGGGAGAGGCTACACCTTC.

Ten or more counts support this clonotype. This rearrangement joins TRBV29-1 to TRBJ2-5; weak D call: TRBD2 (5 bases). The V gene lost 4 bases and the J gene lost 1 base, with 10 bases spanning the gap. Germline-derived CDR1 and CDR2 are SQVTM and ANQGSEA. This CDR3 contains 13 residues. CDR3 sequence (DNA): TGCAGCGTTGGAGCTAGCATCCAAGAGACCCAGTACTTC. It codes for CSVGASIQETQYF.

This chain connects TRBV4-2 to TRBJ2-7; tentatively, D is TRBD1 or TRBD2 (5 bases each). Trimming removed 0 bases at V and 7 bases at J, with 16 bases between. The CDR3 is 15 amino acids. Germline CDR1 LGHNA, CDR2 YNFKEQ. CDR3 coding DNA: TGTGCCAGCAGCCAAGATATCGGGGCGTACAATGAGCAGTACTTC. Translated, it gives CASSQDIGAYNEQYF.

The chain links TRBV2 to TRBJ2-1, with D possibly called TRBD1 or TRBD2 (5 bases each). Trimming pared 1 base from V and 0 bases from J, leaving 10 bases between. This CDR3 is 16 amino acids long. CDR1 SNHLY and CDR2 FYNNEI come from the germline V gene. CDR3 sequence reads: CASSEVGASSYNEQFF. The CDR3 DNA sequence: TGTGCCAGCAGTGAAGTCGGGGCGAGCTCCTACAATGAGCAGTTCTTC.

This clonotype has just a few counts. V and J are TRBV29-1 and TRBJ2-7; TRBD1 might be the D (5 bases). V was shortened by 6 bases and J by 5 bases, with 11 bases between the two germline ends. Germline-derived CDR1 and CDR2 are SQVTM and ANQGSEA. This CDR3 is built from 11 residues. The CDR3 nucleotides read TGCAGCGTCGGACATAGAAACGAGCAGTACTTC. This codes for CSVGHRNEQYF.

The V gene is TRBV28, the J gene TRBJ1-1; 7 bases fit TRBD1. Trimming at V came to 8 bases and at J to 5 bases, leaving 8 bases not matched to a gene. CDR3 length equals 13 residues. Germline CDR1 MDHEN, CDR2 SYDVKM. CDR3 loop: CASRGEGATEAFF. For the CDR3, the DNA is TGTGCCAGCCGGGGGGAGGGGGCGACTGAAGCTTTCTTT.

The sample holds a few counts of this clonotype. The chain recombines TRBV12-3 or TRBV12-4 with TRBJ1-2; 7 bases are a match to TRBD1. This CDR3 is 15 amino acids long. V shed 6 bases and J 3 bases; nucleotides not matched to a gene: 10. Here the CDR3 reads CASSRRGGTDYGYTF. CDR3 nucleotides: TGTGCCAGCAGCAGAAGGGGTGGGACAGACTATGGCTACACCTTC.

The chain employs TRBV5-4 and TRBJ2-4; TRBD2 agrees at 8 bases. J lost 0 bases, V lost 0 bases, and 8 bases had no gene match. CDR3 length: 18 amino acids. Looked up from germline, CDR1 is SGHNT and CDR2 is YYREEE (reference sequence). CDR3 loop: CASSLAPREDIAKNIQYF. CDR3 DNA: TGTGCCAGCAGCTTGGCCCCGCGGGAGGACATAGCCAAAAACATTCAGTACTTC.

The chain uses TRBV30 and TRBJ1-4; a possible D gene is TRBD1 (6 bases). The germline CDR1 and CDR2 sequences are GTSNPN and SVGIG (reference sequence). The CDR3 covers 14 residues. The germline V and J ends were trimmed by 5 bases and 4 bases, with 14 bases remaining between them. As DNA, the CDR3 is TGTGCCTGGGCTTGGGGGGGGCTTAATGAAAAACTGTTTTTT. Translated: CAWAWGGLNEKLFF.

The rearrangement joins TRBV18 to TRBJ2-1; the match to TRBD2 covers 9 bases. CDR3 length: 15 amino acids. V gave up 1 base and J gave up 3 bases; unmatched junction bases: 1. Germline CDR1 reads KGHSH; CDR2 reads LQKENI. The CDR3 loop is CASSPQREDYNEQFF. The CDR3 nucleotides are TGTGCCAGCTCACCACAGCGGGAGGACTACAATGAGCAGTTCTTC.

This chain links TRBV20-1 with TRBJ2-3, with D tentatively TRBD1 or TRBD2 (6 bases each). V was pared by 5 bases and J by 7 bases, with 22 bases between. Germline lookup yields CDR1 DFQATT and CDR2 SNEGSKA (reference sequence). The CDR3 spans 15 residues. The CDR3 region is CSAPKGGRGKYTQYF. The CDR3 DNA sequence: TGCAGTGCTCCGAAGGGGGGTAGAGGGAAGTATACGCAGTATTTT.

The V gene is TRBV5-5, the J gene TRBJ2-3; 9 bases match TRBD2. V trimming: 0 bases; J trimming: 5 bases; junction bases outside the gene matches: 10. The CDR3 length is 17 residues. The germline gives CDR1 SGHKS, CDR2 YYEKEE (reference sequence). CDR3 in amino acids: CASSLEALAGVIDTQYF. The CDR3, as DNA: TGTGCCAGCAGCTTGGAGGCCTTAGCGGGAGTCATAGATACGCAGTATTTT.

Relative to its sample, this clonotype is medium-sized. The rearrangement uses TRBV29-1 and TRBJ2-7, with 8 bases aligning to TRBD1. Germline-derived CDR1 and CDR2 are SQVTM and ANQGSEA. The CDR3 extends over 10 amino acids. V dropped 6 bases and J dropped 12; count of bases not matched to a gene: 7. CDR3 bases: TGCAGCGTGTACAGGGGGAAATGGTACTTC. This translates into CSVYRGKWYF.

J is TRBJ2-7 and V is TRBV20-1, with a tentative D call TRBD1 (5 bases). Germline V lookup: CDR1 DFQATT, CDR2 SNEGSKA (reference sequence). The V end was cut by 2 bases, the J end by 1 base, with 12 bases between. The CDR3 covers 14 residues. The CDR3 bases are TGCAGTGCTAGACCACCAGGGCTTTCCTACGAGCAGTACTTC. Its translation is CSARPPGLSYEQYF.

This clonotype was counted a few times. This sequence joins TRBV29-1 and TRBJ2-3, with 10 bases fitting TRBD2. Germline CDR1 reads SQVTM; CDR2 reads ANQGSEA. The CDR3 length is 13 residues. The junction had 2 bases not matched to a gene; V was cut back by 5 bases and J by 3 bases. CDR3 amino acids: CSVKTSGTDTQYF. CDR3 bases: TGCAGCGTTAAGACTAGCGGGACAGATACGCAGTATTTT.

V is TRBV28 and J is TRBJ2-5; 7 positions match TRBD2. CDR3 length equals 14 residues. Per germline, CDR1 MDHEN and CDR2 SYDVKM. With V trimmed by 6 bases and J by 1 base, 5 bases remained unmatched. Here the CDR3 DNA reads TGTGCCAGCAGGGCTAGCGGAGTCCAAGAGACCCAGTACTTC. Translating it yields CASRASGVQETQYF.

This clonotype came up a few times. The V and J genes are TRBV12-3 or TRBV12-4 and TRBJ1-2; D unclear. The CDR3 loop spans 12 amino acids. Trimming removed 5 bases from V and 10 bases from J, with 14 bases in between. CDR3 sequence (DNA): TGTGCCAGCAGTCCCATTGTATCAGACTACACCTTC. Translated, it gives CASSPIVSDYTF.

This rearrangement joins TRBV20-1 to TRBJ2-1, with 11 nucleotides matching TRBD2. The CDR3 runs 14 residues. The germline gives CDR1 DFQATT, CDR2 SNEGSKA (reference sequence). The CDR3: CSPSGRLSYNEQFF. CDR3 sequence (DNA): TGCAGCCCTAGCGGGAGGTTGTCCTACAATGAGCAGTTCTTC.

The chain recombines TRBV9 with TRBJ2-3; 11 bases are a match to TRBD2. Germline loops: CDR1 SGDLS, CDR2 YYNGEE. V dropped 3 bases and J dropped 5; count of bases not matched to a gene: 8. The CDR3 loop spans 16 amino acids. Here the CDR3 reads CASSAILAGEGDTQYF. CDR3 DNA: TGTGCCAGCAGCGCCATACTAGCGGGAGAGGGAGATACGCAGTATTTT.

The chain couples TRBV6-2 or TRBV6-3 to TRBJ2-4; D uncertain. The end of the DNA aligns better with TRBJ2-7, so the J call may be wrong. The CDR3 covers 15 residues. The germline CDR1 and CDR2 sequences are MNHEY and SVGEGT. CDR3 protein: CASSYNGPQYYEQYF. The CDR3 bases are TGTGCCAGCAGTTACAACGGACCCCAATACTACGAGCAGTACTTC.

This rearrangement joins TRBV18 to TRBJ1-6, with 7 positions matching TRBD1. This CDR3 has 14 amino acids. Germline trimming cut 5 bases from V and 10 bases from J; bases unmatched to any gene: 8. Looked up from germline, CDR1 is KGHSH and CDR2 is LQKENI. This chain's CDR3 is CASSDDRDASPLHF. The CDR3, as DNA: TGTGCCAGCTCAGACGACAGGGACGCATCACCCCTCCACTTT. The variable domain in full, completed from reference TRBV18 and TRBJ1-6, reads NAGVMQNPRHLVRRRGQEARLRCSPMKGHSHVYWYRQLPEEGLKFMVYLQKENIIDESGMPKERFSAEFPKEGPSILRIQQVVRGDSAAYFCASSDDRDASPLHFGNGTRLTVT.

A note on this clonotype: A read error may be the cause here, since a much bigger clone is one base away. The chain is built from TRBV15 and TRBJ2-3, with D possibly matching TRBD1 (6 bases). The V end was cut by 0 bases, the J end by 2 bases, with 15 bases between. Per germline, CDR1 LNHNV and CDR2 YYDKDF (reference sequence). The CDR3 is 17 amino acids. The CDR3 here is CATSRDRARTATDTQYF. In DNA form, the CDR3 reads TGTGCCACCAGCAGAGATCGGGCGAGGACAGCCACAGATACGCAGTATTTT.

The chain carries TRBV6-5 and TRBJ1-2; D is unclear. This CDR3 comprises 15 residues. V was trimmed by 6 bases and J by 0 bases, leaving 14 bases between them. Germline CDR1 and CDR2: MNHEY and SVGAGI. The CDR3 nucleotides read TGTGCCAGCAGCCGTAGCCTCGGCACTAACTATGGCTACACCTTC. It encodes CASSRSLGTNYGYTF.